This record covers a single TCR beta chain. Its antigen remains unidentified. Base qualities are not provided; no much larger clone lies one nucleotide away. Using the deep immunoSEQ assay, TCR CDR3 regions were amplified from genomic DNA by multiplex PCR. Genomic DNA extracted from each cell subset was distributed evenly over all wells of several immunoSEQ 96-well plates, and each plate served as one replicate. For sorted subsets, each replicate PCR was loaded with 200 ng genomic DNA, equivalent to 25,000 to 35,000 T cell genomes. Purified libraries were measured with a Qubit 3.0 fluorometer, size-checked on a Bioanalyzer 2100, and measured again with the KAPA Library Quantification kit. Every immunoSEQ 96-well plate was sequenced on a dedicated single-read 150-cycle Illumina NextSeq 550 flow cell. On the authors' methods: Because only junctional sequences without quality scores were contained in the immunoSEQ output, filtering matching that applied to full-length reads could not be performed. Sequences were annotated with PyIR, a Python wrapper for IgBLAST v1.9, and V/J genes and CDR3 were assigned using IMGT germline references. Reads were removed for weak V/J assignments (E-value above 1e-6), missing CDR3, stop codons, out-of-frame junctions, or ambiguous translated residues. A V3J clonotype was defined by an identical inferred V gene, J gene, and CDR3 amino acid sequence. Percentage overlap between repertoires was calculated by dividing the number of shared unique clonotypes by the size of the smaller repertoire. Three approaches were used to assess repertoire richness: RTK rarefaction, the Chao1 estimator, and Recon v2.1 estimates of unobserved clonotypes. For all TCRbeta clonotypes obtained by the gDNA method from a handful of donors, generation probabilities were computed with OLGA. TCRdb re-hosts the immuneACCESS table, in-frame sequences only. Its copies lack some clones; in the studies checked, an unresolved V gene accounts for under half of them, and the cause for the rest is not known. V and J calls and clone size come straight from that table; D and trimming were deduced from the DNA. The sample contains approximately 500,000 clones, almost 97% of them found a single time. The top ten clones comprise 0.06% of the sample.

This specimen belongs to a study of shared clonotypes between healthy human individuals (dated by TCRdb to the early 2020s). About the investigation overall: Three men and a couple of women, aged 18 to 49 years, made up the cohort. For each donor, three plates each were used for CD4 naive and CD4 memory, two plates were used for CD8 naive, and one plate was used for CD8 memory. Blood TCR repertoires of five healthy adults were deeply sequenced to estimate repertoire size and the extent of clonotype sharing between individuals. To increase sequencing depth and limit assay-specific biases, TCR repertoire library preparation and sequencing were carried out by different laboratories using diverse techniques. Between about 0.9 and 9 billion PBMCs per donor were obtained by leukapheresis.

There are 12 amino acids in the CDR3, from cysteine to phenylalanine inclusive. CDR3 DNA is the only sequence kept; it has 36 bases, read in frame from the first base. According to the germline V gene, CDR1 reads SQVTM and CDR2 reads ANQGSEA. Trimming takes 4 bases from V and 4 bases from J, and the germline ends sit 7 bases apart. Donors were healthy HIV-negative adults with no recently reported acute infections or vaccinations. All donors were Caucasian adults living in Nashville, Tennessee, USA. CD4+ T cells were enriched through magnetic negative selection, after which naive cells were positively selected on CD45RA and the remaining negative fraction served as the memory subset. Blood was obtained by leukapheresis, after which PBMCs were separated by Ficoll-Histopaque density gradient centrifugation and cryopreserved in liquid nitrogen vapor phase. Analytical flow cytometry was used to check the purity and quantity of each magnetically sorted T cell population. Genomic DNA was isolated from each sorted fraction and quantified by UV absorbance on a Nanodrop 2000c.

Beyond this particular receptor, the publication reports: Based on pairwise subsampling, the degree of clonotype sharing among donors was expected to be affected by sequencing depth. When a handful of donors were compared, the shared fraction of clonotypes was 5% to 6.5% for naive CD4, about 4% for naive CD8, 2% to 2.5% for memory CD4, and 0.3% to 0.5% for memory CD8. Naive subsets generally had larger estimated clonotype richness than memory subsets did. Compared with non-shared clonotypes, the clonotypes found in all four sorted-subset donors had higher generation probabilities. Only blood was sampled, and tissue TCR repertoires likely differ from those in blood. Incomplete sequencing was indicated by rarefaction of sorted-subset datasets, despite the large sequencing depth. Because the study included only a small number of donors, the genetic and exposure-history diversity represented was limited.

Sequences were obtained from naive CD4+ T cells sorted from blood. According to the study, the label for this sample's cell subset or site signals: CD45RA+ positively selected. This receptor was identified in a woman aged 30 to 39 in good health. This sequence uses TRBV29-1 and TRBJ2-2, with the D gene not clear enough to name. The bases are TGCAGCGTTGGGGGAAGCACCGGGGAGCTGTTTTTT. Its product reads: CSVGGSTGELFF.